This TCR beta chain comes out of a study of cytotoxic CD8 clonotypes in ibrutinib-treated CLL. CDR1 and CDR2 (germline): LNHNV, YYDKDF (reference sequence). CDR3 length: 15 amino acids. V dropped 3 bases and J dropped 3 bases, with 13 bases sitting between them. Broader study findings: Baseline-level clonality went beyond age-matched healthy donors and moved in step with circulating CD8+ T-cell counts. Few clonotypes were public, and these shrank or held steady under treatment.

Deep sequencing aimed at 1 in 200,000 to 1 in 1 million T cells' resolution. The assay was immunoSEQ multiplex PCR, and TCRdb's table has in-frame clones only and misses some. The sample contains 130,000 to 150,000 clones, 75% to 85% of which appear only once. Comment on this clone: Antigen: not known.

The sample was PBMCs, taken after 12 months of ibrutinib treatment. The gene calls are TRBV15 and TRBJ2-3; TRBD1 or TRBD2 may be the D gene (5 bases each). This clonotype was sampled from a human donor with chronic lymphocytic leukemia. The CDR3: CATSSLPGSTDTQYF. DNA of the CDR3: TGTGCCACCAGCAGCCTCCCAGGGAGTACAGATACGCAGTATTTT.